These T cell receptor beta chains were read from a single sample in a study of CD8 T cells in Susac syndrome. TCRdb redid the calling of the immunoSEQ multiplex PCR reads with MiXCR, one entry per CDR3 protein. The sample has around 90,000 distinct CDR3 sequences; approximately 96% are singletons. Sequencing was performed on CD8+ T cells from PBMCs. The receptors stem from a human donor with Susac syndrome. The CDR3 runs from the conserved cysteine through the conserved F or W. Each record gives: D gene, J gene, clone size, V gene, CDR3 DNA, CDR3 protein. The D gene is left open where the match is weak. Size is stated for part of the rows, as once, few or many counts, or as a class when the clone is expanded.

d_call: -; j_call: TRBJ2-3; clone_size: -; v_call: TRBV5-4; cdr3_nt: TGTGCCAGCAGCTTGGCCAAGGATACGCAGTATTTT; cdr3_aa: CASSLAKDTQYF
d_call: -; j_call: TRBJ1-1; clone_size: -; v_call: TRBV28; cdr3_nt: TGTGCCAGCAGGAGACAGTGGAACACTGAAGCTTTCTTT; cdr3_aa: CASRRQWNTEAFF
d_call: -; j_call: TRBJ1-3; clone_size: -; v_call: TRBV4-3; cdr3_nt: TGCGCCAGCAGCCAAGATCTCGAAGACAGCTCTGGAAACACCATATATTTT; cdr3_aa: CASSQDLEDSSGNTIYF
d_call: TRBD2; j_call: TRBJ2-7; clone_size: -; v_call: TRBV4-3; cdr3_nt: TGCGCCAGCAGCCATATAGCGGGGGGAAAGTCCCACGAGCAGTACTTC; cdr3_aa: CASSHIAGGKSHEQYF
d_call: TRBD1; j_call: TRBJ2-7; clone_size: -; v_call: TRBV7-6; cdr3_nt: TGTGCCAGCAGCTCCCGGACAGGGTGGGAAGAGCAGTACTTC; cdr3_aa: CASSSRTGWEEQYF
d_call: -; j_call: TRBJ1-2; clone_size: -; v_call: TRBV27; cdr3_nt: TGTGCCAGCAGTTTACTTGACAGTAACTATGGCTACACCTTC; cdr3_aa: CASSLLDSNYGYTF
d_call: -; j_call: TRBJ1-6; clone_size: -; v_call: TRBV20-1; cdr3_nt: TGCAGTGCTAGAGATCCCCTGACCCCCCTCCACTTT; cdr3_aa: CSARDPLTPLHF
d_call: TRBD1; j_call: TRBJ2-3; clone_size: -; v_call: TRBV5-1; cdr3_nt: TGCGCCAGTGGAGGAACGACAGGGGCTCGCACAGATACGCAGTATTTT; cdr3_aa: CASGGTTGARTDTQYF
d_call: TRBD1; j_call: TRBJ2-6; clone_size: -; v_call: TRBV4-2; cdr3_nt: TGTGCCAGCAGCACCTACAGGGGGCCAAACTTGATCTCTGGGGCCAACGTCCTGACTTTC; cdr3_aa: CASSTYRGPNLISGANVLTF
d_call: -; j_call: TRBJ1-6; clone_size: -; v_call: TRBV6-5; cdr3_nt: TGTGCCAGCAGTCAACAGGGAAAATCACCCCTCCACTTT; cdr3_aa: CASSQQGKSPLHF
d_call: -; j_call: TRBJ2-7; clone_size: -; v_call: TRBV4-1; cdr3_nt: TGCGCCAGCAGCCAAGGTCCTCGTGAGGATGCCTACGAGCAGTACTTC; cdr3_aa: CASSQGPREDAYEQYF
d_call: -; j_call: TRBJ1-2; clone_size: -; v_call: TRBV29-1; cdr3_nt: TGCAGCGTTGTTGAGTACGGCTACACCTTC; cdr3_aa: CSVVEYGYTF
d_call: -; j_call: TRBJ1-1; clone_size: once; v_call: TRBV20-1; cdr3_nt: TGCAGTGCCAAGACTGGGACTGAAGCTTTCTTT; cdr3_aa: CSAKTGTEAFF
d_call: -; j_call: TRBJ2-3; clone_size: -; v_call: TRBV9; cdr3_nt: TGTGCCAGCAGCGCCTCGAAGTGGTCTCAGTCCGATACGCAGTATTTT; cdr3_aa: CASSASKWSQSDTQYF
d_call: TRBD1; j_call: TRBJ2-6; clone_size: -; v_call: TRBV7-2; cdr3_nt: TGTGCCAGCAGATCAGGACAGGGGGTGCGCTCTGGGGCCAACGTCCTGACTTTC; cdr3_aa: CASRSGQGVRSGANVLTF
d_call: -; j_call: TRBJ1-6; clone_size: -; v_call: TRBV4-1; cdr3_nt: TGCGCCAGCAGCCAAGAGGGGAGCTCCTATAATTCACCCCTCCACTTT; cdr3_aa: CASSQEGSSYNSPLHF
d_call: -; j_call: TRBJ2-7; clone_size: -; v_call: TRBV5-4; cdr3_nt: TGTGCCAGCAGCAGTGACAGGACCAGCTCCTACGAGCAGTACTTC; cdr3_aa: CASSSDRTSSYEQYF
d_call: TRBD1; j_call: TRBJ1-5; clone_size: -; v_call: TRBV20-1; cdr3_nt: TGCAGTGCTAGACCTTTCACAGGGGTCGTGCAGCCCCAGCATTTT; cdr3_aa: CSARPFTGVVQPQHF
d_call: TRBD1; j_call: TRBJ2-5; clone_size: -; v_call: TRBV20-1; cdr3_nt: TGCAGTGCTAGAGAGATGACAGGGCCGGAGACCCAGTACTTC; cdr3_aa: CSAREMTGPETQYF
d_call: -; j_call: TRBJ2-2; clone_size: -; v_call: TRBV5-6; cdr3_nt: TGTGCCAGCAGCTTGCTCAGGGAGGCGCGCACCGGGGAGCTGTTTTTT; cdr3_aa: CASSLLREARTGELFF
d_call: -; j_call: TRBJ1-5; clone_size: -; v_call: TRBV27; cdr3_nt: TGTGCCAGCAGTTTAGGCGCCCGCTTGGAGCCCCAGCATTTT; cdr3_aa: CASSLGARLEPQHF
d_call: -; j_call: TRBJ2-3; clone_size: -; v_call: TRBV5-6; cdr3_nt: TGTGCCAGCAGCTCATTAGACGGAGATACGCAGTATTTT; cdr3_aa: CASSSLDGDTQYF
d_call: -; j_call: TRBJ2-5; clone_size: -; v_call: TRBV5-6; cdr3_nt: TGTGCCAGCAGCTTTGAATCTGAGACCCAGTACTTC; cdr3_aa: CASSFESETQYF
d_call: TRBD1; j_call: TRBJ2-7; clone_size: -; v_call: TRBV20-1; cdr3_nt: TGCAGTGCCGTGCCCCCAGGACAGGGTCCAACCTACGAGCAGTACTTC; cdr3_aa: CSAVPPGQGPTYEQYF
d_call: -; j_call: TRBJ1-1; clone_size: -; v_call: TRBV5-4; cdr3_nt: TGTGCCAGCAGCTTTAGTGCAGGCGAAGCTTTCTTT; cdr3_aa: CASSFSAGEAFF
d_call: TRBD1; j_call: TRBJ2-7; clone_size: -; v_call: TRBV7-8; cdr3_nt: TGTGCCAGCAGACGACAGGGGCAATCCTACGAGCAGTACTTC; cdr3_aa: CASRRQGQSYEQYF
d_call: TRBD1; j_call: TRBJ1-6; clone_size: -; v_call: TRBV20-1; cdr3_nt: TGCAGTGCTAGACCGAGGACAGGGGGCGATTCACCCCTCCACTTT; cdr3_aa: CSARPRTGGDSPLHF
d_call: -; j_call: TRBJ2-1; clone_size: -; v_call: TRBV20-1; cdr3_nt: TGCAGTGCCCCGGACGTTGGTCCGAGCTCCTACAATGAGCAGTTCTTC; cdr3_aa: CSAPDVGPSSYNEQFF
d_call: TRBD1; j_call: TRBJ1-1; clone_size: -; v_call: TRBV18; cdr3_nt: TGTGCCAGCTCACCAGAGGGGGCAGGGAACACTGAAGCTTTCTTT; cdr3_aa: CASSPEGAGNTEAFF
d_call: -; j_call: TRBJ1-1; clone_size: once; v_call: TRBV18; cdr3_nt: TGTGCCAGCTCACCAGAAGCAGAGAACACTGAAGCTTTCTTT; cdr3_aa: CASSPEAENTEAFF
d_call: -; j_call: TRBJ1-5; clone_size: -; v_call: TRBV27; cdr3_nt: TGTGCCAGCAGTTTACTCAGGGAAGTAGGTCAGCCCCAGCATTTT; cdr3_aa: CASSLLREVGQPQHF
d_call: -; j_call: TRBJ1-1; clone_size: -; v_call: TRBV12-3/TRBV12-4; cdr3_nt: TGTGCCAGCAGTTCACAGACCGCTAACATGAACACTGAAGCTTTCTTT; cdr3_aa: CASSSQTANMNTEAFF
d_call: -; j_call: TRBJ1-1; clone_size: -; v_call: TRBV7-9; cdr3_nt: TGTGCCAGCAGCCCTCCAGGGGTGGATGAAGCTTTCTTT; cdr3_aa: CASSPPGVDEAFF
d_call: -; j_call: TRBJ2-7; clone_size: -; v_call: TRBV2; cdr3_nt: TGTGCCAGCAGTGAAGGACAGCGGTTCGACGAGCAGTACTTC; cdr3_aa: CASSEGQRFDEQYF
d_call: -; j_call: TRBJ1-5; clone_size: -; v_call: TRBV16; cdr3_nt: TGTGCCAGCAGCCAATGGCCGGCGAGGAAACCCCAGCATTTT; cdr3_aa: CASSQWPARKPQHF
d_call: -; j_call: TRBJ1-5; clone_size: once; v_call: TRBV6-5; cdr3_nt: TGTGCCAGCAGTGTACTGGGGGGATGGCAGCCCCAGCATTTT; cdr3_aa: CASSVLGGWQPQHF
d_call: TRBD1; j_call: TRBJ2-3; clone_size: -; v_call: TRBV9; cdr3_nt: TGTGCCAGCAGCGCCTCGACAGGGTCAACGGATACGCAGTATTTT; cdr3_aa: CASSASTGSTDTQYF
d_call: -; j_call: TRBJ2-4; clone_size: -; v_call: TRBV20-1; cdr3_nt: TGCAGTGCTACCACAGGTTTTGACGCCAAAAACATTCAGTACTTC; cdr3_aa: CSATTGFDAKNIQYF
d_call: TRBD1; j_call: TRBJ1-2; clone_size: -; v_call: TRBV15; cdr3_nt: TGTGCCACCAGCGGAATGACAGGGCCTAACTATGGCTACACCTTC; cdr3_aa: CATSGMTGPNYGYTF
d_call: -; j_call: TRBJ1-1; clone_size: -; v_call: TRBV3-1; cdr3_nt: TGTGCCAGCAGCCAGACAGTTACTATCGCTGAAGCTTTCTTT; cdr3_aa: CASSQTVTIAEAFF
d_call: TRBD1; j_call: TRBJ1-1; clone_size: once; v_call: TRBV6-2/TRBV6-3; cdr3_nt: TGTGCCAGCAGTTACTCGACCGGACAGGGCCTCGACACTGAAGCTTTCTTT; cdr3_aa: CASSYSTGQGLDTEAFF
d_call: -; j_call: TRBJ2-5; clone_size: -; v_call: TRBV27; cdr3_nt: TGTGCCAGCAGTTTATTGGGGGAAGAGACCCAGTACTTC; cdr3_aa: CASSLLGEETQYF
d_call: TRBD1; j_call: TRBJ2-7; clone_size: -; v_call: TRBV5-1; cdr3_nt: TGCGCCAGCAGCTTCCGGGACAGGGGGCTCAGCTACGAGCAGTACTTC; cdr3_aa: CASSFRDRGLSYEQYF
d_call: -; j_call: TRBJ2-7; clone_size: -; v_call: TRBV30; cdr3_nt: TGTGCCTGGTCCCCCGGGACCTCCTACGAGCAGTACTTC; cdr3_aa: CAWSPGTSYEQYF
d_call: TRBD2; j_call: TRBJ2-3; clone_size: -; v_call: TRBV27; cdr3_nt: TGTGCCAGCAGGGGATACGGGGGGATCACAGATACGCAGTATTTT; cdr3_aa: CASRGYGGITDTQYF
d_call: -; j_call: TRBJ2-7; clone_size: -; v_call: TRBV20-1; cdr3_nt: TGCAGTGCTTTCGACGTCGCCCAGCCCTACGAGCAGTACTTC; cdr3_aa: CSAFDVAQPYEQYF
d_call: TRBD2; j_call: TRBJ2-1; clone_size: once; v_call: TRBV5-4; cdr3_nt: TGTGCCAGCAGCTTGGGGGGGGAGGGCGAGCAGTTCTTC; cdr3_aa: CASSLGGEGEQFF
d_call: -; j_call: TRBJ1-5; clone_size: -; v_call: TRBV15; cdr3_nt: TGTGCCACCAGCAGAGCGTCCGGCAATCAGCCCCAGCATTTT; cdr3_aa: CATSRASGNQPQHF
d_call: TRBD1; j_call: TRBJ2-2; clone_size: -; v_call: TRBV12-3/TRBV12-4; cdr3_nt: TGTGCCAGCAGTAGGGACAGCTGGAACACCGGGGAGCTGTTTTTT; cdr3_aa: CASSRDSWNTGELFF
d_call: -; j_call: TRBJ1-1; clone_size: -; v_call: TRBV30; cdr3_nt: TGTGCTGGACGCTTTCCGGGCCCTACTTTCTTT; cdr3_aa: CAGRFPGPTFF